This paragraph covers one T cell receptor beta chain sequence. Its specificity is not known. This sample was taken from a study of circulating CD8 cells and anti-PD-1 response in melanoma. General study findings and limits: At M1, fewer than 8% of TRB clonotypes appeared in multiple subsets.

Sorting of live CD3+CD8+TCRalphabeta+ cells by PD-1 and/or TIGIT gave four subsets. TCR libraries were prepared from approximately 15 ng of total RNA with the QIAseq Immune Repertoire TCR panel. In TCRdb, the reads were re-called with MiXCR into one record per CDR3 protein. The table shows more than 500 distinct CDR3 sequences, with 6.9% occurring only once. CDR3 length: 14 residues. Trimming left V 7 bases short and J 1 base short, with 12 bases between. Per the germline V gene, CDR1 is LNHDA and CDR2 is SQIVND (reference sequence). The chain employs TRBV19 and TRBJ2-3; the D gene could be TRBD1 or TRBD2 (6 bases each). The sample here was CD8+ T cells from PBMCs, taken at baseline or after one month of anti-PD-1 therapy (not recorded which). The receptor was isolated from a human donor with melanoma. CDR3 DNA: TGTGCCAGTACCTCAGGGGAGGGCACAGATACGCAGTATTTT. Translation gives CASTSGEGTDTQYF.